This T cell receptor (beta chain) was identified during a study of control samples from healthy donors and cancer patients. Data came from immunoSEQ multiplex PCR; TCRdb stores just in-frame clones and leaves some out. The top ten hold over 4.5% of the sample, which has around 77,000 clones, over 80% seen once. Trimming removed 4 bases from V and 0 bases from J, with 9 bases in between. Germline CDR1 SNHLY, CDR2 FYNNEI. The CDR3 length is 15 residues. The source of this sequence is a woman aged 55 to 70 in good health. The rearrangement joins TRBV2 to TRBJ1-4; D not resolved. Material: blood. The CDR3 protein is CASSVADATNEKLFF. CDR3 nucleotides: TGTGCCAGCAGTGTGGCAGATGCAACTAATGAAAAACTGTTTTTT.